A single T cell receptor (beta chain) is shown here with its context. Its antigen is undetermined. Autoimmune disease history or systemic immunosuppression was exclusionary. Per the germline V gene, CDR1 is MNHNY and CDR2 is SVGAGI (reference sequence). The V end was cut by 7 bases, the J end by 5 bases, with 18 bases between. The length of the CDR3 is 15 residues. The data were taken from a study of OX40 agonist ivuxolimab in advanced cancers. Study as a whole: The dose-escalation cohort was roughly 84% male, with a mean age of around 60 years, ranging about 23 to 90. There were three patients with partial responses, one having hepatocellular carcinoma and two cutaneous melanoma.

Study findings and constraints: Blood T cells, both CD4+ and CD8+, expanded clonally by week 6 at 0.1 to 3.0 mg/kg.

Sequencing used immunoSEQ multiplex PCR; TCRdb keeps in-frame clones, though not all of them. This table holds tens of thousands of clones, about 81% found once. Specimen: CD4+ or CD8+ T cells sorted from blood, collected in a trial of the OX40 agonist ivuxolimab. V usage is TRBV6-6 and J usage is TRBJ1-5; D gene ambiguous. This clonotype was obtained from an adult with an advanced solid tumor such as melanoma, head and neck, liver or kidney cancer. CDR3 amino acids: CASMIGVLGDQPQHF. CDR3 coding DNA: TGTGCCAGCATGATCGGGGTTCTCGGTGATCAGCCCCAGCATTTT.